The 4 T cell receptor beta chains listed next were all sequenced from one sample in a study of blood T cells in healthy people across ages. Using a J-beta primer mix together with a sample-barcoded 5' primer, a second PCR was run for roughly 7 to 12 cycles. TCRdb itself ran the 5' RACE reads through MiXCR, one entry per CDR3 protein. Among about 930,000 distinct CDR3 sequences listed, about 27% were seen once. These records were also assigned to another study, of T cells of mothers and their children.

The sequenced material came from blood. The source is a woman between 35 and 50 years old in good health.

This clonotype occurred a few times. CDR3 loop: CASSHHGTSGGRTDTQYF. Written as DNA, the CDR3 is TGCGCCAGCAGCCACCATGGGACTAGCGGGGGGCGCACAGATACGCAGTATTTT. J is TRBJ2-3 and V is TRBV4-3; TRBD2 aligns across 15 bases. Germline CDR1 is LGHNA and CDR2 is YSLEER. J lost 1 base, V lost 3 bases, and 5 bases had no gene match. The CDR3 loop spans 18 amino acids.

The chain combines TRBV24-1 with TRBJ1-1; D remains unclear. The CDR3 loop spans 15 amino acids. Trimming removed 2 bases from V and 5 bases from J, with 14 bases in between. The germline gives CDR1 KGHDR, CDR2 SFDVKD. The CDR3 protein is CATSDSSGLGTEAFF. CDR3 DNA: TGTGCCACCAGTGATTCTTCCGGCCTGGGGACTGAAGCTTTCTTT.

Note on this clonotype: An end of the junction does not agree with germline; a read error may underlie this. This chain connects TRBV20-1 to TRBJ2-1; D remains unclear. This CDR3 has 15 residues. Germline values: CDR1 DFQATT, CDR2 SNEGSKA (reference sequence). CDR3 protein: CGAPSRATKTNEQFF. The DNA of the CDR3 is TGCGGTGCTCCCTCCCGGGCTACGAAAACCAATGAGCAGTTCTTC.

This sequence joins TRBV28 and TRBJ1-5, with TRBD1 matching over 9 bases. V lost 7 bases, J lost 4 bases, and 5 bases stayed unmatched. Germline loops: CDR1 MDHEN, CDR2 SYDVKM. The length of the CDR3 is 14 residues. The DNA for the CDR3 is TGTGCCAGCATCCCCGGGACAGGGAATCAGCCCCAGCATTTT. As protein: CASIPGTGNQPQHF.